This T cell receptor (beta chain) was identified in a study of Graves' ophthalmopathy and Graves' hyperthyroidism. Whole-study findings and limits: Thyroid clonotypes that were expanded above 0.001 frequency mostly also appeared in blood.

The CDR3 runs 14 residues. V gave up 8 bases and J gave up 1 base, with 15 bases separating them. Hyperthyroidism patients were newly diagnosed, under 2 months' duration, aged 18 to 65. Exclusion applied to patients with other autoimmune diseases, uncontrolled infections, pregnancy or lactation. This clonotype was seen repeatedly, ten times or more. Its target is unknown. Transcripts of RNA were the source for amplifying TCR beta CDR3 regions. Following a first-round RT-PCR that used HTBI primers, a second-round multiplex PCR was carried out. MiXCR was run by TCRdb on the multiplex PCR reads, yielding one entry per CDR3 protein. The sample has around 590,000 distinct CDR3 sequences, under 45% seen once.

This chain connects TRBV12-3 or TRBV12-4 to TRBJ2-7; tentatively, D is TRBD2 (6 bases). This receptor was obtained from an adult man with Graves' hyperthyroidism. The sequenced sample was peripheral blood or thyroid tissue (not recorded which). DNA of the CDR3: TGTGCCAGCCGGAGTGCGGGGAAGTCCTACGAGCAGTACTTC. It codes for CASRSAGKSYEQYF.